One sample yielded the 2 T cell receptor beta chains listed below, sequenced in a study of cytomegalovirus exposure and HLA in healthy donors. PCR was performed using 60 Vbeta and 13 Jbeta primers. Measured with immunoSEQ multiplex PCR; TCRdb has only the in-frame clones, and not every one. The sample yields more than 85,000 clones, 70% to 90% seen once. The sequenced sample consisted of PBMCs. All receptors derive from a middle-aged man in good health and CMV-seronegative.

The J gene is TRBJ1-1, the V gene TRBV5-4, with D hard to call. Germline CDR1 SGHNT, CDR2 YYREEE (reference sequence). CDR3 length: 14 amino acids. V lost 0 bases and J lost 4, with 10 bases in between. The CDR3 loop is CASSLGVAVTEAFF. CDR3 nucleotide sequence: TGTGCCAGCAGCTTGGGGGTAGCGGTCACTGAAGCTTTCTTT.

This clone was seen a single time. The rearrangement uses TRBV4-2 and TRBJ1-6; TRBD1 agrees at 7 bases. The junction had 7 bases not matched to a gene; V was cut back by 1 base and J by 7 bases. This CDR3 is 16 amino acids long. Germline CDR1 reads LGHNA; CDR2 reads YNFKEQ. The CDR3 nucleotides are TGTGCCAGCAGCCAAGGGAGGGGACAGTACAATTCACCCCTCCACTTT. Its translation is CASSQGRGQYNSPLHF.